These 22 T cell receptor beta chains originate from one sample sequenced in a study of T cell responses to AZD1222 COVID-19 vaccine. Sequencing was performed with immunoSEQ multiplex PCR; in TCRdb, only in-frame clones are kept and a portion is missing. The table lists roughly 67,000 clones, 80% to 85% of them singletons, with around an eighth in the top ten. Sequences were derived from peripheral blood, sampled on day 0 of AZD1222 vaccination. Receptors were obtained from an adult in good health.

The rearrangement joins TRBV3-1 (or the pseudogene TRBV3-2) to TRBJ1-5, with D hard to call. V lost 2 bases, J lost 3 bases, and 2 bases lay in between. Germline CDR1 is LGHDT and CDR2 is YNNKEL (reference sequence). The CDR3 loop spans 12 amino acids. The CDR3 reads CASSQLNQPQHF. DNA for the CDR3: TGTGCCAGCAGCCAACTCAATCAGCCCCAGCATTTT.

In DNA, the CDR3 is TGTGCCAGCAGCCCAACGGGGAGACTCTACGAGCAGTACTTC. Translating gives CASSPTGRLYEQYF. This chain uses TRBV7-3 with TRBJ2-7; a weak D match, TRBD2 (5 bases). The CDR3 length is 14 residues. V was shortened by 5 bases and J by 3 bases, with 14 bases between the two germline ends. From germline, CDR1 is SGHTA and CDR2 FQGTGA.

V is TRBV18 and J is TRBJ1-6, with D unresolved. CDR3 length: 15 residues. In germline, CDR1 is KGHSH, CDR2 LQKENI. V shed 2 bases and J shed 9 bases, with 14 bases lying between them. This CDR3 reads CASSPSNRDASPLHF. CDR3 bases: TGTGCCAGCTCACCAAGTAACAGAGACGCTTCACCCCTCCACTTT.

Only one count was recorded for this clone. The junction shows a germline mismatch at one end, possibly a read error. Here the CDR3 reads CASSPSDEQYF. The DNA for the CDR3 is TGTGCCAGCAGCCCCTCCGACGAGCAGTACTTC. V usage is TRBV2 and J usage is TRBJ2-7, with D hard to call. The CDR3 consists of 11 residues. From germline, CDR1 is SNHLY and CDR2 FYNNEI.

CDR3 DNA: TGTGCCATCAGTCCCGACAGGGGGCTGAGTTCACCCCTCCACTTT. Amino acid sequence: CAISPDRGLSSPLHF. V gene TRBV10-3 combines with J gene TRBJ1-6, with 10 bases lining up with TRBD1. Germline CDR1 reads ENHRY; CDR2 reads SYGVKD. The CDR3 totals 15 residues. After removal of 5 bases from V and 9 bases from J, the junction contained 7 bases not matched to a gene.

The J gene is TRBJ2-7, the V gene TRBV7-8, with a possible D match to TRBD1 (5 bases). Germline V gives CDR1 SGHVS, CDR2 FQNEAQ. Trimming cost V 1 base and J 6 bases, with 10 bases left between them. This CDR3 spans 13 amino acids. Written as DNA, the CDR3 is TGTGCCAGCAGCTTAGGTATAGGGGCCGAGCAGTACTTC. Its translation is CASSLGIGAEQYF.

CDR3 bases: TGTGCCATCAGTGGAAACTCCTTCGAGGCTTTCTTT. This translates into CAISGNSFEAFF. The rearrangement links TRBV10-3 to TRBJ1-1; no firm D call. CDR3 length: 12 residues. Germline CDR1 ENHRY, CDR2 SYGVKD. Trimming removed 4 bases at V and 11 bases at J, with 14 bases between.

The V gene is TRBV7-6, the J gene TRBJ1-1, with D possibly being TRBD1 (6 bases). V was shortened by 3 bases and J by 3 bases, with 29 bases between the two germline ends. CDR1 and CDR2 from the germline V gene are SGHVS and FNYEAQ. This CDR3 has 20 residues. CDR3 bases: TGTGCCAGCAGCTTCTCAGCTTATATTTCCGGGGACACTACGGACACTGAAGCTTTCTTT. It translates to CASSFSAYISGDTTDTEAFF.

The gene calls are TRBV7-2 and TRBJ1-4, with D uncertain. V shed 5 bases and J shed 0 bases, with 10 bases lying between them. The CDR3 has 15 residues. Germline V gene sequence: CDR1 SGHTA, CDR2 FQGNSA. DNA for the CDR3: TGTGCCAGCAGCCCCGGAGGTACAACTAATGAAAAACTGTTTTTT. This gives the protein CASSPGGTTNEKLFF.

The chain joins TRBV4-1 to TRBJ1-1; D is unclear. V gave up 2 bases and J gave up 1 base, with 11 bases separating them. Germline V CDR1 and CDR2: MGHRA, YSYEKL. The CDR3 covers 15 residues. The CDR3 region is CASSQSMAANTEAFF. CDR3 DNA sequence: TGCGCCAGCAGCCAATCTATGGCAGCGAACACTGAAGCTTTCTTT.

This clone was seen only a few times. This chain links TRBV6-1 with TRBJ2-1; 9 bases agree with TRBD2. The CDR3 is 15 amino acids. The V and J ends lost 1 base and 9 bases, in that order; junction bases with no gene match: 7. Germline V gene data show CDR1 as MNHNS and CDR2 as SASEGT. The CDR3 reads CASSEEAGGPGEQFF. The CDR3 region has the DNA TGTGCCAGCAGTGAAGAGGCGGGGGGGCCGGGTGAGCAGTTCTTC.

The CDR3 spells CAWSINLRDGTGRTTEAFF. CDR3 bases: TGTGCCTGGAGTATAAACCTCAGGGATGGGACAGGTCGTACCACTGAAGCTTTCTTT. V is TRBV30 and J is TRBJ1-1; 8 positions match TRBD1. The CDR3 consists of 19 residues. J gave up 4 bases and V 2 bases, and 21 bases lay outside the gene matches. Germline values: CDR1 GTSNPN, CDR2 SVGIG (reference sequence).

CDR3 amino acids: CASSEARKGGGYTF. CDR3 sequence (DNA): TGTGCCAGCAGTGAAGCAAGGAAGGGGGGCGGCTACACCTTC. V and J are TRBV6-1 and TRBJ1-2; D possibly corresponds to TRBD1 (6 bases). The CDR3 has 14 amino acids. Between the trimmed V and J ends, which lost 0 bases and 8 bases, there was a span of 13 bases. Germline CDR1 is MNHNS and CDR2 is SASEGT.

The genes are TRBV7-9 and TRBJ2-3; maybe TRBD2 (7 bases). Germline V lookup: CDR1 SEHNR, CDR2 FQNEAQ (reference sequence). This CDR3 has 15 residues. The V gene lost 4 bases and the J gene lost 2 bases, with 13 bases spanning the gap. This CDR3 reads CASSSFAGATDTQYF. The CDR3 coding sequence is TGTGCCAGCAGCTCCTTCGCGGGGGCCACAGATACGCAGTATTTT.

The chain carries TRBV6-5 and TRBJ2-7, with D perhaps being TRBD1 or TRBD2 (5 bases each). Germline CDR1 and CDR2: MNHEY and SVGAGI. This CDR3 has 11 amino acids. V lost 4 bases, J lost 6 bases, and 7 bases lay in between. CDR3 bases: TGTGCCAGCAGTTTCGGGACCGAGCAGTACTTC. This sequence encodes CASSFGTEQYF.

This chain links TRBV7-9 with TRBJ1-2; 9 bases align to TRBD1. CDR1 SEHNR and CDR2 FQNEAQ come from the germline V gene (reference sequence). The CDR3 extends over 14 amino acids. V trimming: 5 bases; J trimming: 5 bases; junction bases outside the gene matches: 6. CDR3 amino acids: CASSNRDRVYGYTF. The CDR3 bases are TGTGCCAGCAGCAACCGGGACAGGGTGTATGGCTACACCTTC.

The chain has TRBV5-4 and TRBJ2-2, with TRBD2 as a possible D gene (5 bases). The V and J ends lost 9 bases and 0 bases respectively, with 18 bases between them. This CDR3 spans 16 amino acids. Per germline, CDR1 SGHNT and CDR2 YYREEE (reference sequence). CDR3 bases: TGTGCCACGAATCCACCCGCGGGCACGAACACCGGGGAGCTGTTTTTT. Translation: CATNPPAGTNTGELFF.

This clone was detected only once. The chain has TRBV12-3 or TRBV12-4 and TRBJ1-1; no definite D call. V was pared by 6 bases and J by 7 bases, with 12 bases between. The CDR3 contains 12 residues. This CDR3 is CASSPFRDEAFF. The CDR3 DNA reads TGTGCCAGCAGCCCCTTTAGAGATGAAGCTTTCTTT.

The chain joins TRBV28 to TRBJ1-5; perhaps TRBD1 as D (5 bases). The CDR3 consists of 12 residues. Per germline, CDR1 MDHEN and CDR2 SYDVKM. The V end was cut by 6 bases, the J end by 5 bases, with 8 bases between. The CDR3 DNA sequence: TGTGCCAGCAGGAGGGGCTATCAGCCCCAGCATTTT. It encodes CASRRGYQPQHF.

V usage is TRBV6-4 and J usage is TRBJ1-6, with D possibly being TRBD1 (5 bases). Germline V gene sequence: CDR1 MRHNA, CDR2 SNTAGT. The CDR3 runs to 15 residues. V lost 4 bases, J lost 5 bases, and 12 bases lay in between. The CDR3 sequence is CASSVRAGNNSPLHF. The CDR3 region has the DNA TGTGCCAGCAGTGTCAGAGCAGGGAATAATTCACCCCTCCACTTT.

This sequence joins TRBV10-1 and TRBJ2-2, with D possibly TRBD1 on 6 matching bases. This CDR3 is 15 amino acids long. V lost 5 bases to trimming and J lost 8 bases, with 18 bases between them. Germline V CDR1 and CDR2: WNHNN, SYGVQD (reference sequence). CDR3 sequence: CASSLQGPYSGELFF. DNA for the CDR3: TGCGCCAGCAGTTTACAGGGCCCTTATTCTGGGGAGCTGTTTTTT.

CDR3 sequence reads: CASSRQGNTGELFF. DNA for the CDR3: TGTGCCAGCAGCCGACAGGGGAACACCGGGGAGCTGTTTTTT. The rearrangement uses TRBV14 and TRBJ2-2, with TRBD1 matching over 7 bases. The CDR3 extends over 14 amino acids. Trimming took 4 bases from V and 1 from J; bases not matched to a gene: 0. CDR1 is SGHDN, CDR2 FVKESK, per germline.